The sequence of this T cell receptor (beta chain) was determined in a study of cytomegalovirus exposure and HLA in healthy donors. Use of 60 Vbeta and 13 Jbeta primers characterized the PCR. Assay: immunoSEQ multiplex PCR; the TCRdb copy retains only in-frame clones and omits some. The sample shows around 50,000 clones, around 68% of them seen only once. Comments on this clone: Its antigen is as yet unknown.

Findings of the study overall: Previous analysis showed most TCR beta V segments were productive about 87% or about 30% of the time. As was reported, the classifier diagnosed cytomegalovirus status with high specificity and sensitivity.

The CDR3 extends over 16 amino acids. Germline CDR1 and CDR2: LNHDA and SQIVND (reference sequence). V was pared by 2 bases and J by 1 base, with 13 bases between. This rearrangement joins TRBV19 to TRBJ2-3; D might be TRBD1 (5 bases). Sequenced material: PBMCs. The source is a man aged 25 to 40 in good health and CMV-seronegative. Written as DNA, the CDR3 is TGTGCCAGTAGTATATCTCCAGGGTCAGGCACAGATACGCAGTATTTT. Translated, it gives CASSISPGSGTDTQYF.